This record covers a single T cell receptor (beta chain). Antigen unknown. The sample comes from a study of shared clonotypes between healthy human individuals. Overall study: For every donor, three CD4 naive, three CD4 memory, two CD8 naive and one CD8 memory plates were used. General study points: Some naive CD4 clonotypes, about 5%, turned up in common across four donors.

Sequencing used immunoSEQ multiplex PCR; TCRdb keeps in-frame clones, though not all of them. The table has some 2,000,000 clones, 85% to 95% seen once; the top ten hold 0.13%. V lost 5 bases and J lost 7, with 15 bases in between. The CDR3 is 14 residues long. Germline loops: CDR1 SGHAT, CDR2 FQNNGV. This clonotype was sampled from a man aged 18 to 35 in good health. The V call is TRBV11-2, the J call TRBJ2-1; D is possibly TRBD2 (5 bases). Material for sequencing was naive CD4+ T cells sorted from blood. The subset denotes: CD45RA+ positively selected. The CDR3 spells CASSLGLARNEQFF. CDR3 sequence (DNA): TGTGCCAGCAGCCTCGGACTGGCTCGTAATGAGCAGTTCTTC. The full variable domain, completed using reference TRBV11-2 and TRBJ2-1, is EAGVAQSPRYKIIEKRQSVAFWCNPISGHATLYWYQQILGQGPKLLIQFQNNGVVDDSQLPKDRFSAERLKGVDSTLKIQPAKLEDSAVYLCASSLGLARNEQFFGPGTRLTVL.